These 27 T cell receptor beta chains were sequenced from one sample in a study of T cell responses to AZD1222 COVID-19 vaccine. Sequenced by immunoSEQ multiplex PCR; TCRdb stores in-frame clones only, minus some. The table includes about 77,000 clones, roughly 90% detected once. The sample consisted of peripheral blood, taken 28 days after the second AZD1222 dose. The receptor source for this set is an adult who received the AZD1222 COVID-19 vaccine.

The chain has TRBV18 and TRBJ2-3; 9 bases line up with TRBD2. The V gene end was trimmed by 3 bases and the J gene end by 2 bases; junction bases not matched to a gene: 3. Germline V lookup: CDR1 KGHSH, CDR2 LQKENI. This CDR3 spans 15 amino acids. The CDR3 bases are TGTGCCAGCTCACCCCTAGCGGGGTTCACAGATACGCAGTATTTT. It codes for CASSPLAGFTDTQYF.

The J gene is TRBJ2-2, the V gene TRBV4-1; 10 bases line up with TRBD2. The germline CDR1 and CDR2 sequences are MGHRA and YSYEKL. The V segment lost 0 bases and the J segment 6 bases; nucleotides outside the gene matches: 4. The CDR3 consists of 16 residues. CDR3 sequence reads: CASSQDIAGGSGELFF. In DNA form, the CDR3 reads TGCGCCAGCAGCCAAGATATAGCGGGAGGATCCGGGGAGCTGTTTTTT.

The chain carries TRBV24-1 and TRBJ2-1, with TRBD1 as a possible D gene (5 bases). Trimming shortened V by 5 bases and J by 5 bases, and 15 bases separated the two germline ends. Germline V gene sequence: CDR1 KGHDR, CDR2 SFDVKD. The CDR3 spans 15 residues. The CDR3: CATSAAGRINNEQFF. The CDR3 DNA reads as TGTGCCACCAGTGCGGCAGGGCGGATAAACAATGAGCAGTTCTTC.

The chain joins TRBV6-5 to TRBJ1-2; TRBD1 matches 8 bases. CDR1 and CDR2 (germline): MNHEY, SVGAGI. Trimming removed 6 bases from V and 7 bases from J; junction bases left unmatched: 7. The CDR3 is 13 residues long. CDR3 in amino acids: CASRVGQGFGYTF. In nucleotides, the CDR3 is TGTGCCAGCAGAGTCGGACAGGGTTTTGGCTACACCTTC.

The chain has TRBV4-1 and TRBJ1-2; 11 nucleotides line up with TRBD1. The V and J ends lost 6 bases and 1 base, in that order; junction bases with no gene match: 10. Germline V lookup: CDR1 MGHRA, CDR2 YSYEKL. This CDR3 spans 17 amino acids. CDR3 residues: CASRPSGTGGYNYGYTF. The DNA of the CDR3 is TGCGCCAGCAGACCGAGCGGGACAGGGGGATATAACTATGGCTACACCTTC.

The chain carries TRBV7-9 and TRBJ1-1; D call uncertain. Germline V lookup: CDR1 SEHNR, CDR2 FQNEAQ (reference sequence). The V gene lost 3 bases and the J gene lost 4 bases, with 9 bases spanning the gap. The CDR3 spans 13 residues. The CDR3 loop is CASSFNQATEAFF. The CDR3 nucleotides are TGTGCCAGCAGCTTTAATCAGGCCACTGAAGCTTTCTTT.

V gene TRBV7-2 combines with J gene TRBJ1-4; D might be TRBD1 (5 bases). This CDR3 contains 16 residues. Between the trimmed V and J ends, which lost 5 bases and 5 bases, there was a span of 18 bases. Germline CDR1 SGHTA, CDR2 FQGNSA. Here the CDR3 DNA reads TGTGCCAGCAGCCCCCTTATGGCGGGGGGGAATGAAAAACTGTTTTTT. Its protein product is CASSPLMAGGNEKLFF.

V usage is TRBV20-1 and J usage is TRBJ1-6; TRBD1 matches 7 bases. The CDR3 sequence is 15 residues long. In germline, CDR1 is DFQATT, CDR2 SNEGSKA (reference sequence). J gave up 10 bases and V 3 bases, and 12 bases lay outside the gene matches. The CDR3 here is CSASDDDRVSSPLHF. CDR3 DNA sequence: TGCAGTGCTAGTGACGATGACAGGGTTAGCTCACCCCTCCACTTT.

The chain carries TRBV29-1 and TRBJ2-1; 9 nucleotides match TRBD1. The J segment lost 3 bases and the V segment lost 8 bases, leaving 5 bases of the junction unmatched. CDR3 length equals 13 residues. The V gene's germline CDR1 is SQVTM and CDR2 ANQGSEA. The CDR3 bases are TGCAGCCTGGGGGGACAGGGCTACAATGAGCAGTTCTTC. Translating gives CSLGGQGYNEQFF.

The CDR3 reads CSGRRGPDGELFF. The CDR3, as DNA: TGCAGCGGTCGCAGGGGGCCGGACGGGGAGCTGTTTTTT. The chain combines TRBV29-1 with TRBJ2-2; 8 bases match TRBD1. J gave up 7 bases and V 7 bases, and 8 bases lay outside the gene matches. In germline, CDR1 is SQVTM, CDR2 ANQGSEA. This CDR3 spans 13 amino acids.

The chain's CDR3 is CASSFDRGLSYEQYF. CDR3 in DNA: TGTGCCAGCAGCTTCGACAGGGGACTCTCCTACGAGCAGTACTTC. The genes are TRBV7-2 and TRBJ2-7; 8 bases align to TRBD1. V gave up 3 bases and J gave up 0 bases; unmatched junction bases: 4. Germline lookup yields CDR1 SGHTA and CDR2 FQGNSA. The CDR3 extends over 15 amino acids. The whole variable domain, remainder taken from reference TRBV7-2 and TRBJ2-7, is GAGVSQSPSNKVTEKGKDVELRCDPISGHTALYWYRQSLGQGLEFLIYFQGNSAPDKSGLPSDRFSAERTGGSVSTLTIQRTQQEDSAVYLCASSFDRGLSYEQYFGPGTRLTVT.

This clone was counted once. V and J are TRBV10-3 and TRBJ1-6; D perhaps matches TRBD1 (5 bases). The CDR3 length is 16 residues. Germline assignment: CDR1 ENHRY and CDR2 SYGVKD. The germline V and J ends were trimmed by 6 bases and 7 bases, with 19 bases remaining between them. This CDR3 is CAIRGEGAGRNSPLHF. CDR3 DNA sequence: TGTGCCATCAGAGGGGAGGGTGCAGGGAGGAATTCACCCCTCCACTTT.

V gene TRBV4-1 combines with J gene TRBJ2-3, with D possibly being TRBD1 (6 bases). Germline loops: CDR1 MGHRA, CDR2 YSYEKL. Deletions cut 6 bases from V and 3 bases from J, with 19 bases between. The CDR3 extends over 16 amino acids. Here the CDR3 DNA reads TGCGCCAGCAGACCTAGGACAGCACAAAAGACAGATACGCAGTATTTT. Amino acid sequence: CASRPRTAQKTDTQYF.

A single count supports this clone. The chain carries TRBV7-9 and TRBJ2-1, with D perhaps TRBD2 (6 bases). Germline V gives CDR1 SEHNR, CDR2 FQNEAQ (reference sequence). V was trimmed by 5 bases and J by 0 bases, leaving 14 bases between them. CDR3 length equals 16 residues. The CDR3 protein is CASSRPAGSSYNEQFF. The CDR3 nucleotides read TGTGCCAGCAGCCGACCTGCGGGGAGCTCCTACAATGAGCAGTTCTTC.

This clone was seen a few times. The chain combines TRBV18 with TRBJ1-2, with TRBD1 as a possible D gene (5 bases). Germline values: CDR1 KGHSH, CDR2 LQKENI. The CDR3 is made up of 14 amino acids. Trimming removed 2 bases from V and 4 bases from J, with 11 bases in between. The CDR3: CASSPLEQVYGYTF. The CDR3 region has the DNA TGTGCCAGCTCACCATTAGAACAGGTCTATGGCTACACCTTC.

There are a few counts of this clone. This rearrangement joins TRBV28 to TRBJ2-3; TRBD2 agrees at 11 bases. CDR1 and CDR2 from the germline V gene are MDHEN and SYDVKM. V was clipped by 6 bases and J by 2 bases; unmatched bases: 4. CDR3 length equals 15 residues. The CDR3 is CASRPSGRTTDTQYF. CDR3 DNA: TGTGCCAGCAGGCCTAGCGGGAGGACCACAGATACGCAGTATTTT.

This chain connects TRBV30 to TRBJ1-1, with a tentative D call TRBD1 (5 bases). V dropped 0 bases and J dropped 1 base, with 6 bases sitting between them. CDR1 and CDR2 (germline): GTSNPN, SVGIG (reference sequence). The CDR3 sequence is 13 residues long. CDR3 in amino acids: CAWSVGTNTEAFF. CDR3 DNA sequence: TGTGCCTGGAGTGTCGGGACGAACACTGAAGCTTTCTTT.

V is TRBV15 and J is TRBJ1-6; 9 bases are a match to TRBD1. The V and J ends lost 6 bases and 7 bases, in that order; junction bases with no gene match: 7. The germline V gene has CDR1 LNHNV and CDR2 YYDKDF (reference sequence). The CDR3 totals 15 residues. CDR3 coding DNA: TGTGCCACCAGTGACCGTGGACAGGGGAATTCACCCCTCCACTTT. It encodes CATSDRGQGNSPLHF.

CDR3: CAISESPGSGYGYTF. In DNA, the CDR3 is TGTGCCATCAGTGAGTCCCCAGGGAGCGGCTATGGCTACACCTTC. The chain has TRBV10-3 and TRBJ1-2; possibly TRBD1 for D (5 bases). Trimming removed 0 bases at V and 4 bases at J, with 12 bases between. The CDR3 runs 15 residues. Germline V gives CDR1 ENHRY, CDR2 SYGVKD.

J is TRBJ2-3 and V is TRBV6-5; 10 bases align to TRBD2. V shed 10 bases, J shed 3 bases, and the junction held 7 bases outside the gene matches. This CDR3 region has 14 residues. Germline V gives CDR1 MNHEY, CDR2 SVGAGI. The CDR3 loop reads CATSPLAGTDTQYF. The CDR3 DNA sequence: TGTGCCACCAGCCCACTAGCGGGAACAGATACGCAGTATTTT.

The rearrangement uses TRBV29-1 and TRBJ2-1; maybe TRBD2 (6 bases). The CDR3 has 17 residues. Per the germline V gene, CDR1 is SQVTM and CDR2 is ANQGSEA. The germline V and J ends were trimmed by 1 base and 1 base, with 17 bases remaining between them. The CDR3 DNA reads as TGCAGCGTTGAAGGTCTAGCGCCGAGAGGATCCTACAATGAGCAGTTCTTC. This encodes CSVEGLAPRGSYNEQFF.

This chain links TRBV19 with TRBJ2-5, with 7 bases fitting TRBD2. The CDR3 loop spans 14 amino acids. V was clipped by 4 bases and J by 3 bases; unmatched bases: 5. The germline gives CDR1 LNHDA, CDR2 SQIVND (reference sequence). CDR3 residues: CASSSGRGEETQYF. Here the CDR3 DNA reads TGTGCCAGTAGTAGCGGGAGAGGCGAAGAGACCCAGTACTTC.

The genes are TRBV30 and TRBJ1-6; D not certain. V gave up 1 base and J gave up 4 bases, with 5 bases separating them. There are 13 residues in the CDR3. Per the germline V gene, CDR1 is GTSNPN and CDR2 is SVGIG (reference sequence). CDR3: CAWSAEYNSPLHF. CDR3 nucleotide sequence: TGTGCCTGGAGTGCTGAGTATAATTCACCCCTCCACTTT.

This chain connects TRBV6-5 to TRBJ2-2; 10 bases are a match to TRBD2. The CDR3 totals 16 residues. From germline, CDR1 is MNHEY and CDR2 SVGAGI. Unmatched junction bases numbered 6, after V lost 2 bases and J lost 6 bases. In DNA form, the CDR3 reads TGTGCCAGCAGTTACGCGGGAACTAGCGGGGCCGGGGAGCTGTTTTTT. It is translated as CASSYAGTSGAGELFF.

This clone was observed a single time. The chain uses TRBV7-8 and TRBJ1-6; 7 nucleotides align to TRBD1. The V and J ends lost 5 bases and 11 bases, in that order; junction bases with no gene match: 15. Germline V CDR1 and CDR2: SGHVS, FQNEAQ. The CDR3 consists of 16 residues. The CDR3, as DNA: TGTGCCAGCAGCCCGGGACAGAGCCAGCGTAGGGCACCCCTCCACTTT. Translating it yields CASSPGQSQRRAPLHF. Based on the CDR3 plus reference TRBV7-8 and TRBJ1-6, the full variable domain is GAGVSQSPRYKVAKRGQDVALRCDPISGHVSLFWYQQALGQGPEFLTYFQNEAQLDKSGLPSDRFFAERPEGSVSTLKIQRTQQEDSAVYLCASSPGQSQRRAPLHFGNGTRLTVT.

This CDR3 reads CAWSATGTPRGDEQFF. The CDR3 DNA sequence: TGTGCCTGGAGCGCCACCGGGACACCAAGGGGCGATGAGCAGTTCTTC. This chain joins TRBV30 and TRBJ2-1, with a tentative D call TRBD1 (6 bases). CDR1 and CDR2 from the germline V gene are GTSNPN and SVGIG (reference sequence). This CDR3 has 16 amino acids. Trimming stripped 3 bases from V and 8 bases from J, with 23 bases between.

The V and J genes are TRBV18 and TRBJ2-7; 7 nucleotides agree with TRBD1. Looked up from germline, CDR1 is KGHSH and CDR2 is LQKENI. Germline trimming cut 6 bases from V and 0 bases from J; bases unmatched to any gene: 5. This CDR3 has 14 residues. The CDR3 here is CASSLTGSSYEQYF. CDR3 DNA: TGTGCCAGCTCGCTGACAGGGAGCTCCTACGAGCAGTACTTC. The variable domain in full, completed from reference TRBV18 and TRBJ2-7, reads NAGVMQNPRHLVRRRGQEARLRCSPMKGHSHVYWYRQLPEEGLKFMVYLQKENIIDESGMPKERFSAEFPKEGPSILRIQQVVRGDSAAYFCASSLTGSSYEQYFGPGTRLTVT.